This T cell receptor beta chain was documented in a study of metastatic and nonmetastatic thyroid tumors. Regarding the study as a whole: The study reportedly found significantly higher TCR beta diversity in malignant thyroid tumors than benign nodules, in blood and tumor.

A remark on this clone: The antigen is undetermined.

Nobody among the patients had been given any treatment before thyroid surgery. TCRdb re-analyzed the PCR reads using MiXCR. In the table there are about 16,000 clones, around 33% of which are singletons. V was shortened by 0 bases and J by 7 bases, with 24 bases between the two germline ends. CDR3 length equals 17 residues. Per germline, CDR1 GTSNPN and CDR2 SVGIG (reference sequence). This chain links TRBV30 with TRBJ1-2; D is possibly TRBD1 (5 bases). The sequenced sample consisted of tumor tissue. This receptor was identified in a male donor with papillary thyroid cancer or a benign thyroid nodule (not recorded which). Some clones in this sample may be carry-over from other donors' samples. CDR3 region: CAWSVGPQGAPKSGYTF. CDR3 bases: TGTGCCTGGAGTGTTGGGCCCCAAGGGGCGCCGAAGTCTGGCTACACCTTC.